This passage covers 25 T cell receptor beta chains from one sample sequenced in a study of shared clonotypes between healthy human individuals. The repertoire was sequenced with immunoSEQ multiplex PCR; TCRdb's copy has only in-frame clones and lacks some. The table lists about 2.4 million clones, 93% of them singletons. Sequenced: naive CD4+ T cells from PBMCs. Regarding subset: CD45RA+ positively selected. These receptors were collected from a man aged 18 to 29 in good health. Some clones in this sample may be carry-over from other donors' samples.

This chain uses TRBV18 with TRBJ2-7; D remains ambiguous. This CDR3 is 14 amino acids long. Deletions cut 2 bases from V and 0 bases from J, with 8 bases between. CDR1 and CDR2 from the germline V gene are KGHSH and LQKENI. The CDR3 reads CASSPKARSYEQYF. The CDR3 DNA reads as TGTGCCAGCTCACCAAAGGCTCGCTCCTACGAGCAGTACTTC.

CDR3 DNA sequence: TGTGCCAGCTCCCCTTCTACCGGGACAGGTACCTACGAGCAGTACTTC. This sequence encodes CASSPSTGTGTYEQYF. This chain links TRBV18 with TRBJ2-7; 8 bases map to TRBD1. The CDR3 runs 16 residues. CDR1 and CDR2 from the germline V gene are KGHSH and LQKENI. The junction had 12 bases not matched to a gene; V was cut back by 6 bases and J by 2 bases.

This clone was seen only once. The gene calls are TRBV7-2 and TRBJ2-5; TRBD2 aligns across 7 bases. The junction had 7 bases not matched to a gene; V was cut back by 0 bases and J by 9 bases. The V gene's germline CDR1 is SGHTA and CDR2 FQGNSA. This CDR3 region has 14 residues. The CDR3 nucleotides are TGTGCCAGCAGCTTAGCGAATCCCCGGGGGGCCCAGTACTTC. Residues: CASSLANPRGAQYF.

This clone was seen only once. This chain joins TRBV28 and TRBJ2-7; TRBD1 matches 7 bases. CDR3 length: 15 residues. V gave up 4 bases and J gave up 3 bases; unmatched junction bases: 9. Germline assignment: CDR1 MDHEN and CDR2 SYDVKM. This CDR3 reads CASSSLGTVHYEQYF. The CDR3, as DNA: TGTGCCAGCAGTTCCCTAGGGACAGTTCACTACGAGCAGTACTTC. The full variable domain, rest sourced from reference TRBV28 and TRBJ2-7, is DVKVTQSSRYLVKRTGEKVFLECVQDMDHENMFWYRQDPGLGLRLIYFSYDVKMKEKGDIPEGYSVSREKKERFSLILESASTNQTSMYLCASSSLGTVHYEQYFGPGTRLTVT.

The CDR3 region has the DNA TGTGCCAGCAGCGTAGCTAATGAGGGGGATGAGCAGTTCTTC. This encodes CASSVANEGDEQFF. This chain joins TRBV9 and TRBJ2-1; D is perhaps TRBD1 (6 bases). CDR1 and CDR2 from the germline V gene are SGDLS and YYNGEE. V was shortened by 0 bases and J by 8 bases, with 12 bases between the two germline ends. The CDR3 covers 14 residues.

The rearrangement joins TRBV27 to TRBJ2-5; TRBD2 agrees at 9 bases. CDR3 length: 15 amino acids. CDR1 and CDR2 (germline): MNHEY, SMNVEV (reference sequence). After removal of 4 bases from V and 5 bases from J, the junction contained 8 bases not matched to a gene. CDR3: CASSWRLAGAETQYF. The DNA of the CDR3 is TGTGCCAGCAGTTGGAGGTTAGCGGGAGCGGAGACCCAGTACTTC.

Comment on this clone: The identical CDR3 is also encoded by other nucleotide sequences in the sample. The chain carries TRBV28 and TRBJ2-5; D may be TRBD2 (6 bases). The CDR3 covers 14 residues. Germline CDR1 is MDHEN and CDR2 is SYDVKM. The V gene lost 2 bases and the J gene lost 2 bases, with 9 bases spanning the gap. The CDR3 loop is CASSLGGTQETQYF. CDR3 coding DNA: TGTGCCAGCAGTTTAGGAGGGACTCAAGAGACCCAGTACTTC.

In regard to this clone: Other DNA sequences from this sample encode an identical CDR3 as well. The V gene is TRBV29-1, the J gene TRBJ2-1; TRBD1 matches at 10 bases. The CDR3 consists of 14 residues. Germline V lookup: CDR1 SQVTM, CDR2 ANQGSEA. V gave up 2 bases and J gave up 4 bases; unmatched junction bases: 2. The CDR3 DNA reads TGCAGCGTTGAAAGGGACAGGGGTTACAATGAGCAGTTCTTC. Protein product: CSVERDRGYNEQFF.

This chain uses TRBV5-4 with TRBJ1-1; D not certain. The germline CDR1 and CDR2 sequences are SGHNT and YYREEE (reference sequence). This CDR3 comprises 17 residues. V shed 2 bases and J shed 0 bases, with 17 bases lying between them. The CDR3 sequence: CASSLGSYSYMNTEAFF. DNA of the CDR3: TGTGCCAGCAGCTTAGGAAGCTACAGCTACATGAACACTGAAGCTTTCTTT. Full variable domain (outside the CDR3, taken from reference TRBV5-4 and TRBJ1-1): ETGVTQSPTHLIKTRGQQVTLRCSSQSGHNTVSWYQQALGQGPQFIFQYYREEENGRGNFPPRFSGLQFPNYSSELNVNALELDDSALYLCASSLGSYSYMNTEAFFGQGTRLTVV.

This chain connects TRBV28 to TRBJ1-5; the match to TRBD1 covers 7 bases. In germline, CDR1 is MDHEN, CDR2 SYDVKM. The CDR3 covers 18 residues. J was trimmed by 0 bases and V by 1 base; bases with no gene match: 9. DNA for the CDR3: TGTGCCAGCAGTTTATCCCGGACAGGTACTTATAGCAATCAGCCCCAGCATTTT. It codes for CASSLSRTGTYSNQPQHF.

The chain is built from TRBV28 and TRBJ1-1, with 8 bases identical to TRBD1. Germline CDR1 is MDHEN and CDR2 is SYDVKM. The CDR3 extends over 14 amino acids. J lost 6 bases, V lost 8 bases, and 11 bases had no gene match. The CDR3 sequence is CASRTGNIWAEAFF. In DNA, the CDR3 is TGTGCCAGCCGGACAGGGAACATCTGGGCTGAAGCTTTCTTT.

The chain carries TRBV5-5 and TRBJ1-3; D is undetermined. This CDR3 comprises 17 residues. The V and J ends lost 0 bases and 0 bases respectively, with 13 bases between them. In germline, CDR1 is SGHKS, CDR2 YYEKEE (reference sequence). CDR3 coding DNA: TGTGCCAGCAGCTTGGTCCGTTTGGCAGGCTCTGGAAACACCATATATTTT. This sequence encodes CASSLVRLAGSGNTIYF.

This clone was seen once. The CDR3 DNA follows: TGTGCCAGCACCCTAGGGGGGAACCGGGACGGCACCGGGGAGCTGTTTTTT. This sequence encodes CASTLGGNRDGTGELFF. The chain is built from TRBV9 and TRBJ2-2; D is possibly TRBD1 or TRBD2 (6 bases each). The CDR3 consists of 17 residues. Per the germline V gene, CDR1 is SGDLS and CDR2 is YYNGEE. The V end lost 6 bases, the J end lost 4 bases, and 22 bases lay between the germline ends.

The rearrangement joins TRBV4-3 to TRBJ2-3; 11 positions agree with TRBD2. There are 19 residues in the CDR3. With V trimmed by 0 bases and J by 3 bases, 11 bases remained unmatched. The germline gives CDR1 LGHNA, CDR2 YSLEER. The CDR3 nucleotides read TGCGCCAGCAGCCAAGATTGGAGTAGCGGGAGGGCCCGGACAGATACGCAGTATTTT. It encodes CASSQDWSSGRARTDTQYF.

The chain uses TRBV7-3 and TRBJ2-3, with 10 bases aligning to TRBD2. V lost 5 bases and J lost 4; bases outside the gene matches: 12. This CDR3 is 17 amino acids long. The germline gives CDR1 SGHTA, CDR2 FQGTGA. The CDR3 region has the DNA TGTGCCAGCAGCCCCGTTCGTCTAGCGGGAGTTGCAGATACGCAGTATTTT. Its translation is CASSPVRLAGVADTQYF.

J is TRBJ1-2 and V is TRBV28; 8 bases fit TRBD1. The germline V gene encodes CDR1 MDHEN and CDR2 SYDVKM. The CDR3 loop spans 17 amino acids. Trimming removed 5 bases from V and 4 bases from J; junction bases left unmatched: 15. DNA of the CDR3: TGTGCCAGCAGTCCTCCACAGGGGGTATCTCGGATCTATGGCTACACCTTC. Protein product: CASSPPQGVSRIYGYTF.

The table lists this clone with a count of one. The CDR3 is CASKSRGGADTQYF. The CDR3 DNA is TGTGCCTCAAAGAGTCGGGGAGGGGCAGATACGCAGTATTTT. J is TRBJ2-3 and V is TRBV2; 7 bases are shared with TRBD2. V was clipped by 11 bases and J by 4 bases; unmatched bases: 12. The germline V gene has CDR1 SNHLY and CDR2 FYNNEI. This CDR3 has 14 amino acids.

V gene TRBV6-5 combines with J gene TRBJ1-4; 7 bases line up with TRBD1. J gave up 5 bases and V 5 bases, and 8 bases lay outside the gene matches. In germline, CDR1 is MNHEY, CDR2 SVGAGI. CDR3 length: 15 residues. The CDR3 nucleotides are TGTGCCAGCAGTACGGGACAGAGGGGGAATGAAAAACTGTTTTTT. This codes for CASSTGQRGNEKLFF.

CDR3 in DNA: TGTGCCAGCATAAGAGGACACACCTACAATGAGCAGTTCTTC. Protein: CASIRGHTYNEQFF. The chain employs TRBV6-6 and TRBJ2-1; perhaps TRBD1 as D (5 bases). Trimming left V 7 bases short and J 2 bases short, with 12 bases between. This CDR3 is 14 amino acids long. Germline CDR1 is MNHNY and CDR2 is SVGAGI (reference sequence).

Worth noting for this clone: Different DNA sequences within this sample yield the same CDR3. The chain links TRBV5-4 to TRBJ2-3; D ambiguous. Germline CDR1 SGHNT, CDR2 YYREEE (reference sequence). V lost 1 base and J 4 bases, leaving 7 bases between the germline ends. The CDR3 is made up of 13 amino acids. The CDR3 sequence is CASSLPGADTQYF. In DNA form, the CDR3 reads TGTGCCAGCAGCTTGCCGGGCGCAGATACGCAGTATTTT.

The rearrangement links TRBV6-6 to TRBJ1-2, with 7 positions matching TRBD1. J was trimmed by 7 bases and V by 6 bases; bases with no gene match: 8. This CDR3 contains 13 residues. The germline V gene has CDR1 MNHNY and CDR2 SVGAGI (reference sequence). CDR3 DNA sequence: TGTGCCAGCAGAGAAATAGGGGGCGGTGGCTACACCTTC. Translated: CASREIGGGGYTF.

The chain combines TRBV5-5 with TRBJ1-4, with D possibly TRBD1 on 6 matching bases. Deletions cut 3 bases from V and 0 bases from J, with 12 bases between. Germline V lookup: CDR1 SGHKS, CDR2 YYEKEE (reference sequence). This CDR3 has 16 residues. CDR3 sequence: CASSSNRVATNEKLFF. Here the CDR3 DNA reads TGTGCCAGCAGCTCCAACAGGGTTGCAACTAATGAAAAACTGTTTTTT.

Only one count was recorded for this clone. The gene calls are TRBV9 and TRBJ1-1; D uncertain. This CDR3 has 15 residues. V was shortened by 4 bases and J by 3 bases, with 16 bases between the two germline ends. The germline V gene has CDR1 SGDLS and CDR2 YYNGEE. The CDR3 spells CASSPPRDWHTEAFF. The CDR3 DNA sequence: TGTGCCAGCAGCCCCCCGCGTGACTGGCACACTGAAGCTTTCTTT.

The chain has TRBV4-1 and TRBJ1-5, with D unresolved. V was pared by 4 bases and J by 5 bases, with 15 bases between. The germline gives CDR1 MGHRA, CDR2 YSYEKL. This CDR3 region has 15 residues. CDR3 sequence (DNA): TGCGCCAGCAGCCCCCGTTTAGGGTCGGATCAGCCCCAGCATTTT. Translated, it gives CASSPRLGSDQPQHF.

The CDR3 nucleotides are TGTGCCAGCAGCAAAACCGGGACAGGGGGGGACGAGCAGTACTTC. It translates to CASSKTGTGGDEQYF. This chain connects TRBV9 to TRBJ2-7; 11 positions agree with TRBD1. Germline CDR1 is SGDLS and CDR2 is YYNGEE. Unmatched junction bases numbered 8, after V lost 4 bases and J lost 5 bases. The length of the CDR3 is 15 residues. Looking up the rest from reference TRBV9 and TRBJ2-7 gives the full variable domain: DSGVTQTPKHLITATGQRVTLRCSPRSGDLSVYWYQQSLDQGLQFLIQYYNGEERAKGNILERFSAQQFPDLHSELNLSSLELGDSALYFCASSKTGTGGDEQYFGPGTRLTVT.